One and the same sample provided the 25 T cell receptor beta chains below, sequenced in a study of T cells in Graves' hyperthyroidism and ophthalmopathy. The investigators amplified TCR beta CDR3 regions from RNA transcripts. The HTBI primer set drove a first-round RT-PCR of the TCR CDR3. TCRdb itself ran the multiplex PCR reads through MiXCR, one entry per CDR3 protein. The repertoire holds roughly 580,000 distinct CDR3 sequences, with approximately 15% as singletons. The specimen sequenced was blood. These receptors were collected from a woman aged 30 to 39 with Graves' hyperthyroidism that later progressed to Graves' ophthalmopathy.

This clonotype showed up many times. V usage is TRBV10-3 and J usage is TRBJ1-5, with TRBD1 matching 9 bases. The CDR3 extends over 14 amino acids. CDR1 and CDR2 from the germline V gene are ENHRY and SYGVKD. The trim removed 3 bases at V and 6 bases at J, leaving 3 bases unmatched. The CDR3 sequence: CAISEGQGFQPQHF. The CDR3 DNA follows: TGTGCCATCAGTGAAGGACAGGGGTTTCAGCCCCAGCATTTT.

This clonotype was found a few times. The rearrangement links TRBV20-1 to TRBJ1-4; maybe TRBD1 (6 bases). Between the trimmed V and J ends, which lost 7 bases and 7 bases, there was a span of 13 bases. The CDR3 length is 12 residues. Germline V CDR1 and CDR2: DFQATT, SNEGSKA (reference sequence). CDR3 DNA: TGCAGTGTTTCAGGGGAAAGTGAAAAACTGTTTTTT. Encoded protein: CSVSGESEKLFF.

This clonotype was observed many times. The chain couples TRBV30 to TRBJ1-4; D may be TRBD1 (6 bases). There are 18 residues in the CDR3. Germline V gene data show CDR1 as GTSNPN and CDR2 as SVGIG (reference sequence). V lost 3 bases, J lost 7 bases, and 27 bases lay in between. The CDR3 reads CAWSVGQLGVGRGEKLFF. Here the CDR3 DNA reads TGTGCCTGGAGCGTCGGACAGCTCGGCGTGGGGCGCGGTGAAAAACTGTTTTTT.

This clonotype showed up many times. For the CDR3, the DNA is TGTGCCAGCAGTAACAGTAGCTGGCACTCCTACAATGAGCAGTTCTTC. It yields the protein CASSNSSWHSYNEQFF. The V and J genes are TRBV6-1 and TRBJ2-1; D not resolved. Germline V lookup: CDR1 MNHNS, CDR2 SASEGT. The CDR3 length is 16 residues. Trimming took 5 bases from V and 0 from J, leaving 14 bases between them.

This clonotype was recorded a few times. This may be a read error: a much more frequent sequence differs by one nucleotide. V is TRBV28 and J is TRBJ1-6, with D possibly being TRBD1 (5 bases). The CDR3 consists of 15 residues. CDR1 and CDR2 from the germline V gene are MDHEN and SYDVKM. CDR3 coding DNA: TGTGCCGGCAGTTTCCCTCGGACATCTGGTTCACCCCTCCACTTT. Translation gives CAGSFPRTSGSPLHF.

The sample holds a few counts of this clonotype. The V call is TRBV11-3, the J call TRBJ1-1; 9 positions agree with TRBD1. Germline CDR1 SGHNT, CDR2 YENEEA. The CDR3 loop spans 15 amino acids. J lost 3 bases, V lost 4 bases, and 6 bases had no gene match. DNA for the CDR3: TGTGCCAGCAGCTACCCGGGACAGGGTTACACTGAAGCTTTCTTT. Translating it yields CASSYPGQGYTEAFF. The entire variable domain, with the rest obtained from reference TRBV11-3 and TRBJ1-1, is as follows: EAGVVQSPRYKIIEKKQPVAFWCNPISGHNTLYWYLQNLGQGPELLIRYENEEAVDDSQLPKDRFSAERLKGVDSTLKIQPAELGDSAVYLCASSYPGQGYTEAFFGQGTRLTVV.

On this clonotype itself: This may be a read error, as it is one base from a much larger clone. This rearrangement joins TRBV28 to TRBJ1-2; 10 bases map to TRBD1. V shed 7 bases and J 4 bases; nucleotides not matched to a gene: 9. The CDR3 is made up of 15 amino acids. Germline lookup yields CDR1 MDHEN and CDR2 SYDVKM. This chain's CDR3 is CASTSPGTGVYGYTF. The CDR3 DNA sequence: TGTGCCAGCACCAGCCCCGGGACAGGGGTCTATGGCTACACCTTC.

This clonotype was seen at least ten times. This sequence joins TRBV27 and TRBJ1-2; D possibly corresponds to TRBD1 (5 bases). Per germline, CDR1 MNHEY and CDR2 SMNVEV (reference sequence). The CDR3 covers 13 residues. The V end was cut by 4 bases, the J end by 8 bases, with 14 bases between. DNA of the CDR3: TGTGCCAGCAGTTCCCCGGGGGGTCACGGCTACACCTTC. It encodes CASSSPGGHGYTF.

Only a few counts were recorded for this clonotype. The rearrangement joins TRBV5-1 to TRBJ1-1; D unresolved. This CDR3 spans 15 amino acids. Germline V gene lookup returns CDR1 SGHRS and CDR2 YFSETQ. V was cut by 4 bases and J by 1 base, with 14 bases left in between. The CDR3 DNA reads TGCGCCAGCAGCCTCGGACTAACGACGAACACTGAAGCTTTCTTT. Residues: CASSLGLTTNTEAFF.

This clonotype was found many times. This chain's CDR3 is CASSLGGLRYDQPQHF. CDR3 bases: TGTGCCAGCAGCCTGGGGGGCCTACGGTACGATCAGCCCCAGCATTTT. This chain connects TRBV12-3 or TRBV12-4 to TRBJ1-5, with D possibly matching TRBD1 (6 bases). This CDR3 comprises 16 residues. Trimming left V 6 bases short and J 5 bases short, with 20 bases between.

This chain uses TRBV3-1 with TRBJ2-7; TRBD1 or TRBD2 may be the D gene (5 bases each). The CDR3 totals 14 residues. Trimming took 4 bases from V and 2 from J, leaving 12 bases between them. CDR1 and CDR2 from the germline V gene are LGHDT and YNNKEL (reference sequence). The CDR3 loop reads CASSLRDLAYEQYF. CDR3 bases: TGTGCCAGCAGCCTCCGGGACCTGGCCTACGAGCAGTACTTC.

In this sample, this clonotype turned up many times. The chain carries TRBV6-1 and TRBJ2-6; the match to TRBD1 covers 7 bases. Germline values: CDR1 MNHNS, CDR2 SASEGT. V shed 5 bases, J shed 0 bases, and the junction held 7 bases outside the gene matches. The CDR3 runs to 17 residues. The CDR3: CASSSGTADSGANVLTF. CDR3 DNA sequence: TGTGCCAGCAGTTCCGGGACAGCTGACTCTGGGGCCAACGTCCTGACTTTC.

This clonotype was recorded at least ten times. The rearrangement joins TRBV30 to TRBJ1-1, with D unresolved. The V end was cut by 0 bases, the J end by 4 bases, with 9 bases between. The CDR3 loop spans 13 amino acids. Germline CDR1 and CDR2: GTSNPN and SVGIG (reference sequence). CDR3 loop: CAWSVRPLTEAFF. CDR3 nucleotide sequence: TGTGCCTGGAGTGTACGGCCACTCACTGAAGCTTTCTTT.

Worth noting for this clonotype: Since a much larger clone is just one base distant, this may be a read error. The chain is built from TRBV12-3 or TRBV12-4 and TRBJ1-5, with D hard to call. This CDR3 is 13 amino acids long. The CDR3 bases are TGTACCAGCAGTTTAAATCATGGTCAGCCCCAGCATTTT. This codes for CTSSLNHGQPQHF.

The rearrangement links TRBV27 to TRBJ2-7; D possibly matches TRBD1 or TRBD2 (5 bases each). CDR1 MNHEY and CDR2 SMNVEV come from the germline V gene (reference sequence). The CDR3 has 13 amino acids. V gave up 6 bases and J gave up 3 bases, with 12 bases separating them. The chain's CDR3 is CASSRDGRYEQYF. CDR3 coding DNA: TGTGCCAGCAGCCGGGACGGTCGCTACGAGCAGTACTTC.

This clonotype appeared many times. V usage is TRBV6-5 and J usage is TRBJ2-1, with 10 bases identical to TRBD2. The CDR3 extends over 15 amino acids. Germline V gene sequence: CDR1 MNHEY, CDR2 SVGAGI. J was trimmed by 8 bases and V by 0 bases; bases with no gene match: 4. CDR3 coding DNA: TGTGCCAGCAGTTACTCCAGCGGGAGGGCCTATGAGCAGTTCTTC. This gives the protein CASSYSSGRAYEQFF.

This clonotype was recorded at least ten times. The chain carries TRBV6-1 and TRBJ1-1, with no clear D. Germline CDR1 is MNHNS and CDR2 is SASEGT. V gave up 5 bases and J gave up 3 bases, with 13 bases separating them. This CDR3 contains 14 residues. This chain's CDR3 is CASSSYDVDTEAFF. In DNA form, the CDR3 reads TGTGCCAGCAGTTCGTACGACGTAGACACTGAAGCTTTCTTT.

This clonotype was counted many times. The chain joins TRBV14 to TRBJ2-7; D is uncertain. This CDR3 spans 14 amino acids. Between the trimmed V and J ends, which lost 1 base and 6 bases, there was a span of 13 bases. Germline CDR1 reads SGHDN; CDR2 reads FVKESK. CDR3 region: CASSQVLGSTEQYF. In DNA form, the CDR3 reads TGTGCCAGCAGCCAAGTCCTGGGTTCAACCGAGCAGTACTTC.

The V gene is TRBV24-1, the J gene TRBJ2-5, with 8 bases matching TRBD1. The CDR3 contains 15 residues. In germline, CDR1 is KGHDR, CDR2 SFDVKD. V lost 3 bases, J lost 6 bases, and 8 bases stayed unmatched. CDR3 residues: CATSDAPDRGQTQYF. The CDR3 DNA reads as TGTGCCACCAGTGATGCCCCTGACAGGGGACAGACCCAGTACTTC.

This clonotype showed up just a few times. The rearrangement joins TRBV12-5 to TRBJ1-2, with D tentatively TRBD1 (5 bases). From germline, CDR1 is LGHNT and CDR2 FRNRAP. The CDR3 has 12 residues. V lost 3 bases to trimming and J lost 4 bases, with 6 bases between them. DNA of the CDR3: TGTGCTAGTGGTTTTGACAGCTATGGCTACACCTTC. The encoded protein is CASGFDSYGYTF.

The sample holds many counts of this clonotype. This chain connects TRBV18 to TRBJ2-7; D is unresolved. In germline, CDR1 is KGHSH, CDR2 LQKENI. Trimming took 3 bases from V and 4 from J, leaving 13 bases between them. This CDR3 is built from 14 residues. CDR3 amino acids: CASSPPSSRYEQYF. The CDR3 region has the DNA TGTGCCAGCTCACCCCCTAGTTCGCGGTACGAGCAGTACTTC.

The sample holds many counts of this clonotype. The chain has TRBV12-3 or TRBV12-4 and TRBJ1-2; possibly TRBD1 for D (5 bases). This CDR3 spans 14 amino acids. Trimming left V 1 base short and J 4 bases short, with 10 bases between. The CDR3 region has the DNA TGTGCCAGCAGTTTAGTGGGGGGAACCTATGGCTACACCTTC. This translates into CASSLVGGTYGYTF.

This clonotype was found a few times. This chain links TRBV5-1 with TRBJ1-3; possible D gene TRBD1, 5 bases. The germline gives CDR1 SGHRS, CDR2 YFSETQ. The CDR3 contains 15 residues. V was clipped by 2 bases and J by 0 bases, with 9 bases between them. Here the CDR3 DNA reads TGCGCCAGCAGCTTTGACAGATCCTCTGGAAACACCATATATTTT. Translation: CASSFDRSSGNTIYF.

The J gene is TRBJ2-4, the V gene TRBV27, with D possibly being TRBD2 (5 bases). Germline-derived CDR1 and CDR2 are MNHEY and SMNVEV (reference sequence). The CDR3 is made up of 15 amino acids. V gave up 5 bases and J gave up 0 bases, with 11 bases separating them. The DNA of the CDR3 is TGTGCCAGCAGTGCCCCAGGACTAGCCAAAAACATTCAGTACTTC. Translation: CASSAPGLAKNIQYF.

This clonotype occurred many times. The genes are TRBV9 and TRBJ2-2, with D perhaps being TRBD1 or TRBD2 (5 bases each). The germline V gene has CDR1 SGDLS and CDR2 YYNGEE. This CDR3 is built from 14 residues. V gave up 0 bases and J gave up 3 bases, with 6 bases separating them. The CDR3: CASSVGGDTGELFF. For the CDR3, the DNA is TGTGCCAGCAGCGTAGGAGGGGACACCGGGGAGCTGTTTTTT.